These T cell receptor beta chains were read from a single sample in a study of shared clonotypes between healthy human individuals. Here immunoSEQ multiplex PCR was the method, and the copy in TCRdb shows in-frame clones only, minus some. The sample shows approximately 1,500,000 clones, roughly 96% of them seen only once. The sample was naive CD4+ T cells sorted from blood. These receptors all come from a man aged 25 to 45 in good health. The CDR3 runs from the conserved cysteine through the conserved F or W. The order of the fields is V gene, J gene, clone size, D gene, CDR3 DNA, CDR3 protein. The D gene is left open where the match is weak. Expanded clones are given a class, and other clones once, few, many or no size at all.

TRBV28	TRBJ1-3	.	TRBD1	TGTGCCAGCAGTCCTCCGACAGGGCGCGGAAACACCATATATTTT	CASSPPTGRGNTIYF
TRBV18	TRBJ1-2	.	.	TGTGCCAGCTCATCGGGTCAGGGGCTGGATGGCTACACCTTC	CASSSGQGLDGYTF
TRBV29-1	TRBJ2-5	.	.	TGCAGCGTCAGGGTCATAGAGACCCAGTACTTC	CSVRVIETQYF
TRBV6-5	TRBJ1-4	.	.	TGTGCCGGGTTGGGACGAAATGAAAAACTGTTTTTT	CAGLGRNEKLFF
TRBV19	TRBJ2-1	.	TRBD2	TGTGCCAGTGGACCTCGGGAGGGGTCCTACAATGAGCAGTTCTTC	CASGPREGSYNEQFF
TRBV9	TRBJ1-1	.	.	TGTGCCAGCAGCCCAAATTCAATGAACACTGAAGCTTTCTTT	CASSPNSMNTEAFF
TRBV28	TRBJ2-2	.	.	TGTGCCAGCATGGGTGGGGTGGACACCGGGGAGCTGTTTTTT	CASMGGVDTGELFF
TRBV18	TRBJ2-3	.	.	TGTGCCAGCTCCCCAGGGCGGGGGCCAGATACGCAGTATTTT	CASSPGRGPDTQYF
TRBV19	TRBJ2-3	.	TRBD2	TGTGCCAGTAGTATCCAAGCGGGGATTAACACAGATACGCAGTATTTT	CASSIQAGINTDTQYF
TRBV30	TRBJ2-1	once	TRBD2	TGTGCCTGGGCGGGAGCGCAGTTGGGTGAGCAGTTCTTC	CAWAGAQLGEQFF
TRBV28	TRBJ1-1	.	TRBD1	TGTGCCAGCAGTTTAACAGGGGGCGGCACTGAAGCTTTCTTT	CASSLTGGGTEAFF
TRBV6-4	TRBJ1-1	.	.	TGTGCCAGCAGTGCCGATCAACAGGGAAGAGCTTTCTTT	CASSADQQGRAFF
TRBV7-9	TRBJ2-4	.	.	TGTGCCAGCAGCTTAGAGGGCCAGGGAAGGTTCATTCAGTACTTC	CASSLEGQGRFIQYF
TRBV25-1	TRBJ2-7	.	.	TGTGCCAGCAGTAAGGGGGGGAGAGACTACGAGCAGTACTTC	CASSKGGRDYEQYF
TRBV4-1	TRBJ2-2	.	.	TGCGCCAGCAGCCAGGTTGGGTTGAACACCGGGGAGCTGTTTTTT	CASSQVGLNTGELFF
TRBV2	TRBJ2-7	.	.	TGTGCCAGCAGTGAGTTCGGACGGAATTCCTACGAGCAGTACTTC	CASSEFGRNSYEQYF